These 27 T cell receptor beta chains were all obtained from the same sample, sequenced in a study of spatial heterogeneity in lung cancer. Time point noted: blood at routine non-recurrence follow-up after resection. From tumor, nontumor lung or frozen PBMC, whole RNA was taken unsorted for sequencing. Each CDR3 protein is one row after TCRdb ran MiXCR on the 5' RACE reads. The table has about 25,000 distinct CDR3 sequences, 6% seen once. Sequencing was performed on PBMCs, taken at follow-up. All receptors derive from a male donor with early-stage non-small cell lung cancer.

In its sample, this clonotype was seen a few times. The chain employs TRBV21-1 and TRBJ1-5; TRBD1, the table's D call, lacks a check against the DNA. TRBV21-1 is marked as a pseudogene. This CDR3 is built from 16 residues. This CDR3 is CASSKASQGINQPQHF. In nucleotides, the CDR3 is TGTGCCAGCAGCAAAGCAAGCCAGGGGATCAATCAGCCCCAGCATTTT.

This clonotype showed up many times. J is TRBJ1-2 and V is TRBV12-3 or TRBV12-4, with TRBD1 matching 7 bases. J was trimmed by 10 bases and V by 6 bases; bases with no gene match: 11. The CDR3 is 13 residues long. CDR3 protein: CASRKQDRLPYTF. CDR3 DNA sequence: TGTGCCAGCAGAAAACAGGACAGGCTCCCCTACACCTTC.

This clonotype was detected ten times or more. The chain links TRBV6-5 to TRBJ1-2; D is undetermined. The ends were cut back, 2 bases at V and 5 bases at J, with 9 bases in the middle. CDR1 and CDR2 (germline): MNHEY, SVGAGI. This CDR3 is built from 13 residues. The CDR3 region has the DNA TGTGCCAGCAGTTACGCCGACCCTTATGGCTACACCTTC. Its protein product is CASSYADPYGYTF.

There are many counts of this clonotype. This chain uses TRBV6-2 or TRBV6-3 with TRBJ2-2; the D call may be TRBD1 or TRBD2 (5 bases each). This CDR3 is 14 amino acids long. Germline CDR1 is MNHEY and CDR2 is SVGEGT. Deletions cut 5 bases from V and 6 bases from J, with 13 bases between. CDR3 region: CASSRRLGAGELFF. The CDR3 DNA follows: TGTGCCAGCAGTCGCCGGTTGGGGGCCGGGGAGCTGTTTTTT.

V gene TRBV7-2 combines with J gene TRBJ2-6, with no clear D. V shed 6 bases and J shed 1 base, with 13 bases lying between them. CDR3 length: 16 residues. The germline CDR1 and CDR2 sequences are SGHTA and FQGNSA. For the CDR3, the DNA is TGTGCCAGCAGAAAAGATGTGGGGTCTGGGGCCAACGTCCTGACTTTC. Encoded protein: CASRKDVGSGANVLTF.

This clonotype came up many times. The chain recombines TRBV11-1 with TRBJ2-2; D might be TRBD2 (5 bases). CDR1 is SGHAT, CDR2 FQDESV, per germline (reference sequence). V lost 1 base to trimming and J lost 7 bases, with 16 bases between them. The CDR3 has 16 residues. CDR3 loop: CASSLGGRPGIGELFF. CDR3 nucleotide sequence: TGTGCCAGCAGCTTAGGAGGGAGACCGGGAATCGGGGAGCTGTTTTTT.

This clonotype has a count of ten or more. This chain links TRBV10-3 with TRBJ2-5; maybe TRBD2 (6 bases). This CDR3 comprises 11 residues. The V gene lost 8 bases and the J gene lost 3 bases, with 7 bases spanning the gap. CDR1 and CDR2 from the germline V gene are ENHRY and SYGVKD. The DNA for the CDR3 is TGTGCCATCGGCGGGGAAGAGACCCAGTACTTC. Amino acids: CAIGGEETQYF.

This clonotype was seen at least ten times. This rearrangement joins TRBV6-2 or TRBV6-3 to TRBJ2-5, with D uncertain. V dropped 7 bases and J dropped 4 bases, with 19 bases sitting between them. The CDR3 runs to 15 residues. The germline V gene has CDR1 MNHEY and CDR2 SVGEGT. The CDR3: CASTFEEGLGETQYF. The CDR3 DNA follows: TGTGCCAGCACCTTTGAGGAAGGGCTTGGAGAGACCCAGTACTTC.

By sample share, this clonotype is medium-sized. The V call is TRBV7-8, the J call TRBJ1-5; 9 bases map to TRBD1. CDR3 size: 15 residues. CDR1 is SGHVS and CDR2 is FQNEAQ in the germline V gene. Germline trimming cut 1 base from V and 3 bases from J; bases unmatched to any gene: 1. Written as DNA, the CDR3 is TGTGCCAGCAGCTTAGGGACAGGGGCCAATCAGCCCCAGCATTTT. Translated, it gives CASSLGTGANQPQHF.

The table lists this clonotype with many counts. This chain joins TRBV7-2 and TRBJ2-2, with 9 bases fitting TRBD2. V dropped 4 bases and J dropped 5; count of bases not matched to a gene: 8. CDR1 and CDR2 from the germline V gene are SGHTA and FQGNSA. There are 16 residues in the CDR3. The CDR3 DNA is TGTGCCAGCAGCTCTAACATGGGACTAGCTACCGGGGAGCTGTTTTTT. This translates into CASSSNMGLATGELFF.

This clonotype was detected many times. The chain couples TRBV12-5 to TRBJ2-4; possible D gene TRBD1, 6 bases. Germline V gives CDR1 LGHNT, CDR2 FRNRAP. The CDR3 totals 13 residues. V lost 5 bases, J lost 7 bases, and 12 bases lay in between. The CDR3 nucleotides are TGTGCTAGTGGTAGAGGACAGACTAACATTCAGTACTTC. It is translated as CASGRGQTNIQYF.

In this sample, this clonotype turned up a few times. V gene TRBV9 combines with J gene TRBJ1-3, with D unresolved. Germline CDR1 and CDR2: SGDLS and YYNGEE. The CDR3 consists of 16 residues. Trimming took off 4 bases at V and 0 bases at J, with 14 bases between the two ends. CDR3 nucleotide sequence: TGTGCCAGCAGCCCCCCCCAGGCAAACTCTGGAAACACCATATATTTT. Protein product: CASSPPQANSGNTIYF.

Ten or more counts support this clonotype. CDR3 nucleotide sequence: TGTGCCAGCAGGGACTGGAAAGGAGATACGCAGTATTTT. It codes for CASRDWKGDTQYF. V usage is TRBV12-3 or TRBV12-4 and J usage is TRBJ2-3, with D possibly matching TRBD2 (5 bases). The CDR3 is 13 residues long. V was cut by 6 bases and J by 5 bases, with 12 bases left in between.

The rearrangement links TRBV18 to TRBJ2-4; the D gene is possibly TRBD1 (6 bases). From germline, CDR1 is KGHSH and CDR2 LQKENI. This CDR3 region has 16 residues. Trimming shortened V by 1 base and J by 1 base, and 11 bases separated the two germline ends. CDR3 region: CASSPQGVGAKNIQYF. The DNA for the CDR3 is TGTGCCAGCTCACCACAGGGGGTCGGGGCCAAAAACATTCAGTACTTC.

This clonotype came up many times. V and J are TRBV12-3 or TRBV12-4 and TRBJ1-6; 8 bases match TRBD1. The CDR3 is 18 amino acids. The J segment lost 0 bases and the V segment lost 6 bases, leaving 10 bases of the junction unmatched. In DNA, the CDR3 is TGTGCCAGCAGCCCCCGACAGGGGAGTCACTCCTATAATTCACCCCTCCACTTT. This encodes CASSPRQGSHSYNSPLHF.

This clonotype was observed at least ten times. The rearrangement uses TRBV7-2 and TRBJ2-5; 10 bases agree with TRBD2. The J segment lost 2 bases and the V segment lost 3 bases, leaving 3 bases of the junction unmatched. This CDR3 is 15 amino acids long. The germline V gene has CDR1 SGHTA and CDR2 FQGNSA. This CDR3 is CASSLQRGGQETQYF. The DNA for the CDR3 is TGTGCCAGCAGCTTGCAGCGGGGGGGACAAGAGACCCAGTACTTC.

This clonotype was picked up a small number of times. This sequence joins TRBV5-1 and TRBJ2-1; TRBD2 aligns across 9 bases. V gave up 4 bases and J gave up 0 bases; unmatched junction bases: 5. The CDR3 has 16 residues. CDR1 is SGHRS and CDR2 is YFSETQ in the germline V gene. The CDR3: CASSRLAGISYNEQFF. CDR3 in DNA: TGCGCCAGCAGCCGTCTAGCGGGGATCTCCTACAATGAGCAGTTCTTC.

This clonotype occurred a few times. This chain links TRBV5-8 with TRBJ2-1; 10 bases are a match to TRBD2. CDR3 size: 14 residues. The trim removed 9 bases at V and 5 bases at J, leaving 8 bases unmatched. The germline gives CDR1 SGHTS, CDR2 YDEGEE. CDR3 coding DNA: TGTGCCACCTTTTGGACTAGCGGAAACAATGAGCAGTTCTTC. It codes for CATFWTSGNNEQFF.

This clonotype was counted ten times or more. This chain joins TRBV4-3 and TRBJ2-1; perhaps TRBD2 as D (5 bases). The V gene's germline CDR1 is LGHNA and CDR2 YSLEER. The CDR3 consists of 15 residues. Trimming shortened V by 3 bases and J by 7 bases, and 16 bases separated the two germline ends. The CDR3 here is CASSHDRGYQNEQFF. CDR3 nucleotide sequence: TGCGCCAGCAGCCATGACCGCGGGTACCAGAATGAGCAGTTCTTC.

This clonotype has ten or more counts. The chain is built from TRBV29-1 and TRBJ2-2; perhaps TRBD2 as D (5 bases). Germline lookup yields CDR1 SQVTM and CDR2 ANQGSEA. This CDR3 is built from 14 residues. V lost 7 bases to trimming and J lost 4 bases, with 16 bases between them. CDR3 sequence reads: CSAGAGEGTGELFF. As DNA, the CDR3 is TGCAGCGCCGGAGCCGGGGAAGGCACCGGGGAGCTGTTTTTT.

Details on this clonotype: This may stem from a read error, because a much larger clone lies one nucleotide away. The genes are TRBV14 and TRBJ2-1; D might be TRBD2 (5 bases). The V gene's germline CDR1 is SGHDN and CDR2 FVKESK. This CDR3 comprises 15 residues. CDR3 bases: TGTGTCAGCAGCACGAGCGGAGGCACATTCAATGAGCAGTTCTTC. It translates to CVSSTSGGTFNEQFF.

This clonotype came up a few times. One end of the junction does not line up with germline, which may come from a read error. The chain couples TRBV7-7 to TRBJ2-1; possible D gene TRBD2, 5 bases. Germline CDR1 and CDR2: SSHAT and FNYEAQ (reference sequence). The CDR3 sequence is 15 residues long. The CDR3 region is CASSLDTRRNNEQFF. The CDR3 nucleotides are TGTGCTAGCAGCCTGGATACGCGGAGGAACAATGAGCAGTTCTTC.

Many counts were recorded for this clonotype. This chain joins TRBV30 and TRBJ2-7; no firm D call. The CDR3 totals 12 residues. The V end lost 2 bases, the J end lost 4 bases, and 9 bases lay between the germline ends. Germline V gene data show CDR1 as GTSNPN and CDR2 as SVGIG (reference sequence). The CDR3 DNA follows: TGTGCCTGGAGTTCAACCCGTTACGAGCAGTACTTC. Residues: CAWSSTRYEQYF.

This clonotype has a count of ten or more. The gene calls are TRBV4-3 and TRBJ2-7; D ambiguous. From germline, CDR1 is LGHNA and CDR2 YSLEER. CDR3 length equals 12 residues. Trimming shortened V by 6 bases and J by 5 bases, and 11 bases separated the two germline ends. The CDR3 nucleotides read TGCGCCAGCAGGGGTCAGGCGGACGAGCAGTACGTC. It codes for CASRGQADEQYV.

Ten or more counts support this clonotype. This chain uses TRBV2 with TRBJ2-1; a possible D gene is TRBD1 (5 bases). Trimming removed 6 bases at V and 9 bases at J, with 15 bases between. Germline CDR1 reads SNHLY; CDR2 reads FYNNEI. This CDR3 spans 13 amino acids. The CDR3 sequence: CASSDETDFEQFF. The CDR3 coding sequence is TGTGCCAGCAGCGACGAGACAGACTTTGAGCAGTTCTTC.

Many counts were recorded for this clonotype. The chain uses TRBV4-2 and TRBJ1-4; possible D gene TRBD1, 6 bases. This CDR3 contains 14 residues. V shed 7 bases and J shed 7 bases, with 16 bases lying between them. The germline gives CDR1 LGHNA, CDR2 YNFKEQ. The DNA of the CDR3 is TGTGCCAGCAAAACAGGGAGCGATGCTGAAAAACTGTTTTTT. This translates into CASKTGSDAEKLFF.

This clonotype was recorded many times. The chain joins TRBV9 to TRBJ2-7; D is possibly TRBD1 or TRBD2 (5 bases each). The V and J ends lost 3 bases and 4 bases respectively, with 14 bases between them. Per the germline V gene, CDR1 is SGDLS and CDR2 is YYNGEE. This CDR3 has 14 residues. CDR3 nucleotides: TGTGCCAGCAGCGCCCTAGGGACCTCGTACGAGCAGTACTTC. Translation: CASSALGTSYEQYF. Combining the CDR3 with reference TRBV9 and TRBJ2-7 gives the whole variable domain DSGVTQTPKHLITATGQRVTLRCSPRSGDLSVYWYQQSLDQGLQFLIQYYNGEERAKGNILERFSAQQFPDLHSELNLSSLELGDSALYFCASSALGTSYEQYFGPGTRLTVT.